This TCR beta chain appears in the sequencing data of a study of liver allograft versus peripheral blood T cells. About the study: The authors compared T cell receptor repertoires in transplanted livers with those in the peripheral blood of recipients.

The V end lost 3 bases, the J end lost 8 bases, and 10 bases lay between the germline ends. The V gene's germline CDR1 is SGHTA and CDR2 FQGNSA. This CDR3 spans 13 amino acids. TCRdb redid the calling of the reads with MiXCR, one entry per CDR3 protein. In the table there are around 11,000 distinct CDR3 sequences, approximately 22% of which are singletons. Judged by abundance, this clonotype is medium-sized. The chain links TRBV7-2 to TRBJ1-4, with D uncertain. This clonotype was sampled from a human patient who had a liver transplant. Some T cells may originate from the graft donor. CDR3 loop: CASSFRPGEKLFF. The CDR3 DNA sequence: TGTGCCAGCAGCTTCCGTCCGGGAGAAAAACTGTTTTTT. The full variable domain, with the rest looked up from reference TRBV7-2 and TRBJ1-4, is GAGVSQSPSNKVTEKGKDVELRCDPISGHTALYWYRQSLGQGLEFLIYFQGNSAPDKSGLPSDRFSAERTGGSVSTLTIQRTQQEDSAVYLCASSFRPGEKLFFGSGTQLSVL.